The clone carrying this TCR beta chain showed up many times. Time point defined: pre-sensitization, week 0. Treatment given: therapeutic diphenylcyclopropenone sensitization with weekly scalp DPC. TCRdb reanalysed the RACE reads using MiXCR and keeps one entry per CDR3 protein. This table holds 30,000 to 40,000 distinct CDR3 sequences, about 7.6% found once. These data come from a study of human T cells and chemical hapten exposure. Turning to the study itself: Largely, small differences in pooled library volume made per-sample TCR yields vary.

The clonotype originates from a woman aged 45-60 years with alopecia areata. Some clones in this sample may be carry-over from other donors' samples. The source was whole blood, collected in connection with sensitization to the hapten diphenylcyclopropenone (DPC).

The CDR3 loop is CAWSVPRTSGRTSPYEQYF. CDR3 coding DNA: TGTGCCTGGAGTGTACCCCGGACTAGCGGGAGGACCTCCCCCTACGAGCAGTACTTC. This chain uses TRBV30 with TRBJ2-7; 14 positions agree with TRBD2. CDR1 and CDR2 from the germline V gene are GTSNPN and SVGIG (reference sequence). There are 19 residues in the CDR3. With V trimmed by 0 bases and J by 2 bases, 12 bases remained unmatched.